The 5 T cell receptor beta chains in this list originate from one sample, sequenced in a study of molecular identifiers for immune sequencing clone quantification. Each CDR3 protein gets one entry after TCRdb re-called the PCR reads with MiXCR. The sample has over 300,000 distinct CDR3 sequences; under 25% are singletons. Sequencing was done on a sample of naive CD8+ T cells from blood, with Jurkat cell RNA spiked in. Documented subset: FACS-sorted CD8+CD4-CCR7+CD45RA+ naive T cells. The receptors derive from a human donor in good health. Some libraries in this study had Jurkat cell RNA spiked in.

This clonotype occurred many times. The chain couples TRBV7-9 to TRBJ2-3; TRBD1 is a possible D gene (6 bases). V was clipped by 8 bases and J by 8 bases, with 23 bases between them. The CDR3 is 15 amino acids. Per germline, CDR1 SEHNR and CDR2 FQNEAQ (reference sequence). The CDR3 DNA is TGTGCCAGCGGGACCAGGGACACCACTCCGGGTACGCAGTATTTT. Translated: CASGTRDTTPGTQYF.

V is TRBV10-1 and J is TRBJ2-5, with 9 bases identical to TRBD2. CDR3 length: 16 residues. From germline, CDR1 is WNHNN and CDR2 SYGVQD (reference sequence). The junction had 5 bases not matched to a gene; V was cut back by 2 bases and J by 1 base. In DNA, the CDR3 is TGCGCCAGCAGTGAGGGGTCTAGCGGGGTCCAAGAGACCCAGTACTTC. It yields the protein CASSEGSSGVQETQYF.

CDR3 nucleotide sequence: TGCGCCAGCAGCCAAGTAAAGGGGGTAGCCGGGCCCTCCACAGATACGCAGTATTTT. Protein sequence: CASSQVKGVAGPSTDTQYF. This rearrangement joins TRBV4-3 to TRBJ2-3, with D perhaps matching TRBD1 (6 bases). The CDR3 is made up of 19 amino acids. Germline values: CDR1 LGHNA, CDR2 YSLEER. V was clipped by 1 base and J by 2 bases, with 22 bases between them.

This clonotype was seen many times. The chain has TRBV7-6 and TRBJ1-5; D is unresolved. In germline, CDR1 is SGHVS, CDR2 FNYEAQ. The V gene lost 0 bases and the J gene lost 1 base, with 4 bases spanning the gap. This CDR3 region has 14 residues. CDR3 sequence reads: CASSLAGSNQPQHF. The CDR3 DNA reads TGTGCCAGCAGCTTAGCTGGAAGCAATCAGCCCCAGCATTTT.

The rearrangement uses TRBV27 and TRBJ2-1; D is ambiguous. This CDR3 has 16 amino acids. Trimming stripped 5 bases from V and 0 bases from J, with 14 bases between. Germline values: CDR1 MNHEY, CDR2 SMNVEV (reference sequence). In DNA form, the CDR3 reads TGTGCCAGCAGTCACCAAGAAGACCTCTCCTACAATGAGCAGTTCTTC. It codes for CASSHQEDLSYNEQFF.